Below are 13 T cell receptor beta chains sequenced from a single sample in a study of blood T cell repertoires in COVID-19. Measured with immunoSEQ multiplex PCR; TCRdb has only the in-frame clones, and not every one. The sample has about 480,000 clones, around 89% seen once; the top ten hold 4% to 4.5%. Sequenced material: peripheral blood. All receptors derive from a woman aged 30 to 39 with acute or convalescent COVID-19.

This sequence joins TRBV7-8 and TRBJ2-7, with 8 bases lining up with TRBD2. The junction had 9 bases not matched to a gene; V was cut back by 1 base and J by 7 bases. CDR3 length equals 15 residues. The germline CDR1 and CDR2 sequences are SGHVS and FQNEAQ. CDR3 bases: TGTGCCAGCAGCTTAGTAGGGCGGGGGGTTACGGAGCAGTACTTC. Its translation: CASSLVGRGVTEQYF.

The CDR3 bases are TGTGCCAGCAGTGACTACCTCGCGGTACGGAACTATGGCTACACCTTC. Protein: CASSDYLAVRNYGYTF. The rearrangement links TRBV6-1 to TRBJ1-2; D gene unclear. Germline values: CDR1 MNHNS, CDR2 SASEGT. The CDR3 is made up of 16 amino acids. Trimming took 3 bases from V and 2 from J, leaving 16 bases between them.

The chain has TRBV18 and TRBJ1-5; D unresolved. The CDR3 runs 16 residues. Germline V gene data show CDR1 as KGHSH and CDR2 as LQKENI. V was shortened by 2 bases and J by 7 bases, with 18 bases between the two germline ends. The CDR3 here is CASSPDFHSSGQPQHF. The CDR3, as DNA: TGTGCCAGCTCACCAGATTTTCACAGCTCAGGACAGCCCCAGCATTTT.

This clone was found a few times. Other nucleotide sequences from this sample produce the same CDR3. The chain has TRBV7-3 and TRBJ1-1, with 7 positions matching TRBD1. The CDR3 spans 14 residues. V shed 0 bases, J shed 3 bases, and the junction held 1 base outside the gene matches. From germline, CDR1 is SGHTA and CDR2 FQGTGA. This chain's CDR3 is CASSLTGGDTEAFF. The DNA for the CDR3 is TGTGCCAGCAGCTTAACAGGGGGCGACACTGAAGCTTTCTTT.

The chain uses TRBV9 and TRBJ2-3; D perhaps matches TRBD2 (5 bases). The CDR3 consists of 15 residues. CDR1 and CDR2 from the germline V gene are SGDLS and YYNGEE. Between the trimmed V and J ends, which lost 0 bases and 6 bases, there was a span of 14 bases. CDR3 sequence reads: CASSVDVGREDTQYF. The CDR3 DNA sequence: TGTGCCAGCAGCGTAGATGTGGGTAGGGAGGATACGCAGTATTTT.

The chain joins TRBV19 to TRBJ2-1, with 9 bases identical to TRBD2. The CDR3 runs 16 residues. After removal of 4 bases from V and 8 bases from J, the junction contained 12 bases not matched to a gene. Germline-derived CDR1 and CDR2 are LNHDA and SQIVND (reference sequence). The CDR3 region is CASSTLPRGGAYEQFF. The CDR3 DNA follows: TGTGCCAGTAGTACCCTCCCTCGCGGGGGGGCATATGAGCAGTTCTTC. Variable domain in full (rest from reference TRBV19 and TRBJ2-1): DGGITQSPKYLFRKEGQNVTLSCEQNLNHDAMYWYRQDPGQGLRLIYYSQIVNDFQKGDIAEGYSVSREKKESFPLTVTSAQKNPTAFYLCASSTLPRGGAYEQFFGPGTRLTVL.

V usage is TRBV6-1 and J usage is TRBJ1-2; the D gene is possibly TRBD1 (5 bases). Germline V CDR1 and CDR2: MNHNS, SASEGT. The V and J ends lost 2 bases and 6 bases respectively, with 10 bases between them. The CDR3 is 13 residues long. The CDR3 region has the DNA TGTGCCAGCAGTGAAAGCGGGGGTCATGGCTACACCTTC. Its protein product is CASSESGGHGYTF.

The chain has TRBV7-9 and TRBJ2-5, with 11 positions matching TRBD2. The CDR3 consists of 18 residues. The germline V gene has CDR1 SEHNR and CDR2 FQNEAQ (reference sequence). Trimming took 7 bases from V and 1 from J; bases not matched to a gene: 14. The CDR3: CASTNSSRLAGRQETQYF. CDR3 nucleotide sequence: TGTGCCAGCACCAACTCTAGCCGACTAGCGGGGCGCCAAGAGACCCAGTACTTC.

V gene TRBV18 combines with J gene TRBJ1-1, with TRBD1 as a possible D gene (5 bases). Trimming took 3 bases from V and 7 from J, leaving 15 bases between them. The CDR3 length is 14 residues. In germline, CDR1 is KGHSH, CDR2 LQKENI. The CDR3 DNA reads TGTGCCAGCTCACCGTCCAAGGGGTTAGGTGAAGCTTTCTTT. This codes for CASSPSKGLGEAFF.

This rearrangement joins TRBV6-6 to TRBJ1-4; the D is unclear. Germline CDR1 and CDR2: MNHNY and SVGAGI (reference sequence). This CDR3 contains 14 residues. Deletions cut 6 bases from V and 4 bases from J, with 12 bases between. The CDR3 sequence: CASRHQSRNEKLFF. CDR3 nucleotides: TGTGCCAGCAGGCACCAAAGCCGTAATGAAAAACTGTTTTTT.

J is TRBJ1-3 and V is TRBV28, with TRBD1 as a possible D gene (5 bases). Germline CDR1 MDHEN, CDR2 SYDVKM. CDR3 length equals 15 residues. Trimming took 5 bases from V and 0 from J, leaving 11 bases between them. CDR3 in amino acids: CASSPRGGSGNTIYF. Written as DNA, the CDR3 is TGTGCCAGCAGTCCGCGGGGGGGCTCTGGAAACACCATATATTTT.

The V call is TRBV24-1, the J call TRBJ2-3, with D possibly matching TRBD2 (7 bases). CDR3 size: 19 residues. V was shortened by 3 bases and J by 4 bases, with 25 bases between the two germline ends. Germline assignment: CDR1 KGHDR and CDR2 SFDVKD. The CDR3: CATSDTARKRGATPDTQYF. CDR3 in DNA: TGTGCCACCAGTGATACAGCAAGAAAACGGGGGGCCACGCCAGATACGCAGTATTTT.

This chain links TRBV7-3 with TRBJ1-4, with TRBD1 matching over 8 bases. Per germline, CDR1 SGHTA and CDR2 FQGTGA. The CDR3 contains 16 residues. Trimming cost V 0 bases and J 4 bases; bases outside gene matches: 4. As DNA, the CDR3 is TGTGCCAGCAGCTTAACTCAGACAGGGGTTAATGAAAAACTGTTTTTT. It codes for CASSLTQTGVNEKLFF.